The present TCR beta chain was sequenced within a study of blood T cell repertoires in COVID-19. Study information: Collection of acute and convalescent COVID-19 samples took place in the United States, Italy and Spain.

The CDR3 loop spans 16 amino acids. With V trimmed by 6 bases and J by 3 bases, 8 bases remained unmatched. Germline V lookup: CDR1 MDHEN, CDR2 SYDVKM. Per the original methods: Amplification of reference gene primers provided the estimated nucleated cell counts. The data were produced by immunoSEQ multiplex PCR, yet TCRdb's version contains in-frame clones alone and is incomplete. The DNA was the basis for D and trimming; V, J and clone size are from that table. The repertoire holds around 15,000 clones, with about 85% as singletons. This clone was seen a handful of times. The V call is TRBV28, the J call TRBJ2-6, with 7 bases aligning to TRBD1. The receptor's source is a human donor in a cohort sampled during active COVID-19. Source material: peripheral blood. The CDR3 sequence: CASSISGGSGANVLTF. DNA of the CDR3: TGTGCCAGCAGCATATCAGGGGGTAGTGGGGCCAACGTCCTGACTTTC. The entire variable domain, with the rest obtained from reference TRBV28 and TRBJ2-6, is as follows: DVKVTQSSRYLVKRTGEKVFLECVQDMDHENMFWYRQDPGLGLRLIYFSYDVKMKEKGDIPEGYSVSREKKERFSLILESASTNQTSMYLCASSISGGSGANVLTFGAGSRLTVL.